This T cell receptor (beta chain) was observed in a study of T cell responses to AZD1222 COVID-19 vaccine. Regarding the study as a whole: Researchers report vaccine-associated CD4 TCRs spanning spike, with dominance at 160-218 and 743-854.

Generated by immunoSEQ multiplex PCR, the TCRdb table keeps only in-frame clones and is missing some. This table has 110,000 or so clones, roughly 90% appearing once. Worth noting for this clone: Its antigen is not known.

The CDR3 is 14 amino acids. V gave up 4 bases and J gave up 6 bases, with 13 bases separating them. Germline lookup yields CDR1 MNHEY and CDR2 SMNVEV (reference sequence). The chain has TRBV27 and TRBJ2-1; the D is unclear. Sequencing was performed on peripheral blood, taken on day 0 of AZD1222 vaccination. This receptor was taken from an adult in good health. The CDR3 protein is CASSSWTHFNEQFF. The CDR3 DNA sequence: TGTGCCAGCAGTTCCTGGACGCATTTCAATGAGCAGTTCTTC.